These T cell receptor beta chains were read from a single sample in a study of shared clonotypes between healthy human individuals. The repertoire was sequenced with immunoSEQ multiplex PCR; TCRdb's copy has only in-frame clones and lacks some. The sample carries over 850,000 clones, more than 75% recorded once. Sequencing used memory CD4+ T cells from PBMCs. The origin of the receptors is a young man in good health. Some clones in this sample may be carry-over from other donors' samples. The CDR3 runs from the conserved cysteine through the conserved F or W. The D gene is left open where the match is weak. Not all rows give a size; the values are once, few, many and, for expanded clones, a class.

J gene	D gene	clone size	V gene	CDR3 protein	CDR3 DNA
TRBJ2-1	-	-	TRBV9	CASSVGGSYNEQFF	TGTGCCAGCAGCGTGGGGGGATCCTACAATGAGCAGTTCTTC
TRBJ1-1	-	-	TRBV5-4	CASSFGGHSTEAFF	TGTGCCAGCAGCTTCGGCGGACACAGCACTGAAGCTTTCTTT
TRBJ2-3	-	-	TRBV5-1	CASSSTGRRGTDTQYF	TGCGCCAGCAGCTCGACTGGACGCCGGGGCACAGATACGCAGTATTTT
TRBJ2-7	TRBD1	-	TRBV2	CASSSGTGYEQYF	TGTGCCAGCAGTTCCGGGACAGGCTACGAGCAGTACTTC
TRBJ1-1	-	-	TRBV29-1	CSVDRDRQNTEAFF	TGCAGCGTCGACCGGGACCGCCAGAACACTGAAGCTTTCTTT
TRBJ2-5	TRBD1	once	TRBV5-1	CASSPAGNQGAGETQYF	TGCGCCAGCAGCCCGGCCGGCAATCAGGGGGCAGGAGAGACCCAGTACTTC
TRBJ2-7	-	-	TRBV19	CASNTLRTGDYEQYF	TGTGCCAGTAATACGTTACGGACGGGGGACTACGAGCAGTACTTC
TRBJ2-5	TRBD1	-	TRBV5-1	CASSPGQGAGETQYF	TGCGCCAGCAGCCCGGGACAGGGGGCGGGCGAGACCCAGTACTTC
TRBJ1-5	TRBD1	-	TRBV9	CASSLDRDNQPQHF	TGTGCCAGCAGCCTTGACAGGGACAATCAGCCCCAGCATTTT
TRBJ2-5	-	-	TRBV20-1	CSATDETQYF	TGCAGTGCTACTGACGAGACCCAGTACTTC
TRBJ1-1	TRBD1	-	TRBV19	CASIPSGTGGVRPEAFF	TGTGCCAGTATCCCATCCGGGACAGGGGGCGTTCGTCCTGAAGCTTTCTTT
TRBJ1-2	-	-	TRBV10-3	CAISWGTGGYGYTF	TGTGCCATCAGTTGGGGAACGGGAGGGTATGGCTACACCTTC
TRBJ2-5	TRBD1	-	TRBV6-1	CASRTGLETQYF	TGTGCCAGCCGGACAGGCCTAGAGACCCAGTACTTC
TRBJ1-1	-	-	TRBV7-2	CASSLLGANTEAFF	TGTGCCAGCAGCTTGTTGGGCGCGAACACTGAAGCTTTCTTT
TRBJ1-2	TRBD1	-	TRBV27	CASSRETGGKYGYTF	TGTGCCAGCAGCCGAGAGACAGGGGGCAAGTATGGCTACACCTTC
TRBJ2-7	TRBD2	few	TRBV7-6	CASSLAGSGSYEQYF	TGTGCCAGCAGCTTAGCCGGTAGCGGGTCCTACGAGCAGTACTTC
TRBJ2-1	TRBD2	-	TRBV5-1	CASSLGLAGVYNEQFF	TGCGCCAGCAGCTTGGGTCTAGCGGGAGTCTACAATGAGCAGTTCTTC
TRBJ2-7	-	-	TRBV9	CASSVGNSSYEQYF	TGTGCCAGCAGCGTAGGAAATAGCTCCTACGAGCAGTACTTC
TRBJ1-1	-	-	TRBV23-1	CASSQSGSQNTEAFF	TGCGCCAGCAGTCAATCGGGCAGTCAGAACACTGAAGCTTTCTTT
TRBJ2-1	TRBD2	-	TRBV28	CATGEREGPKFF	TGTGCCACGGGAGAGCGGGAGGGCCCGAAGTTCTTC
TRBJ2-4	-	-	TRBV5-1	CASSLGQNLAKNIQYF	TGCGCCAGCAGCTTGGGACAGAACTTAGCCAAAAACATTCAGTACTTC
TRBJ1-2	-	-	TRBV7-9	CASSLGEVNGYTF	TGTGCCAGCAGCTTAGGGGAGGTGAATGGCTACACCTTC
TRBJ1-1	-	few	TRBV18	CASSLGRDTEAFF	TGTGCCAGCTCACTCGGCAGGGACACTGAAGCTTTCTTT
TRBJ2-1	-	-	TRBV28	CASSLRRNEQFF	TGTGCCAGCAGTTTACGGCGCAATGAGCAGTTCTTC
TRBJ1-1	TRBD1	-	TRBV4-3	CASSQQQGYTEAFF	TGCGCCAGCAGCCAACAACAGGGGTACACTGAAGCTTTCTTT
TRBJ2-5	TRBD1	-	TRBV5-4	CASSQGQGAYETQYF	TGTGCCAGCAGCCAAGGACAGGGGGCTTATGAGACCCAGTACTTC
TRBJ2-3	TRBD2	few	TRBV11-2	CASSLALAGSDTQYF	TGTGCCAGCAGCTTAGCTCTAGCGGGAAGCGACACGCAGTATTTT
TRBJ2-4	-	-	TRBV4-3	CASSQDWGKAVIQYF	TGCGCCAGCAGCCAAGATTGGGGCAAGGCCGTAATCCAGTACTTC
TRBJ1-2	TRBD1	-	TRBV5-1	CASSSGDRVYGYTF	TGCGCCAGCAGCTCCGGAGACAGGGTGTATGGCTACACCTTC
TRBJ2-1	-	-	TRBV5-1	CASSLGPGRSYNEQFF	TGCGCCAGCAGCTTAGGACCCGGTAGGTCCTACAATGAGCAGTTCTTC
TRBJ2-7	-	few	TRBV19	CASSARREAAHEQYF	TGTGCCAGTAGTGCGAGAAGGGAGGCGGCCCACGAGCAGTACTTC
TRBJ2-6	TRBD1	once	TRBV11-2	CASSLEVGTGFIF	TGTGCCAGCAGCTTGGAGGTCGGGACAGGGTTTATTTTC
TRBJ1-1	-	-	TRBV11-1	CASSGGRHSLNTEAFF	TGTGCCAGCAGCGGGGGGAGGCACAGTCTAAACACTGAAGCTTTCTTT
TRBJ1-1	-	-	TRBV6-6	CASSYWTDQAFF	TGTGCCAGCAGTTACTGGACTGATCAAGCTTTCTTT
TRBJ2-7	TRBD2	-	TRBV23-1	CAKLAGGWEQYF	TGCGCCAAGCTAGCGGGAGGTTGGGAGCAGTACTTC
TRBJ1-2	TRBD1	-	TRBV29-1	CSARADRGWGYTF	TGCAGCGCTCGGGCTGACAGGGGATGGGGCTACACCTTC
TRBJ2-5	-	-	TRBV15	CATSRDPVRAQTQYF	TGTGCCACCAGCAGAGACCCGGTGCGGGCCCAGACCCAGTACTTC
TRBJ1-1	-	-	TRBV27	CASSLQGTEAFF	TGTGCCAGCAGTCTACAGGGAACTGAAGCTTTCTTT
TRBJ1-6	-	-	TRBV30	CAWAPLGAAYNSPLHF	TGTGCCTGGGCCCCTCTTGGGGCCGCATATAATTCACCCCTCCACTTT
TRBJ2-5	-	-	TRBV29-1	CSVSTGKRETQYF	TGCAGCGTTAGTACAGGGAAAAGGGAGACCCAGTACTTC
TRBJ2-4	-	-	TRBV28	CASSFSGTLIQYF	TGTGCCAGCAGTTTTTCCGGGACCCTGATTCAGTACTTC
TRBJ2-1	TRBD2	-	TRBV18	CASSPVGGLADNEQFF	TGTGCCAGCTCACCAGTAGGAGGACTAGCGGACAATGAGCAGTTCTTC
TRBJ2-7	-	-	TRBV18	CASSPPSSYEQYF	TGTGCCAGCTCACCTCCTAGCTCCTACGAGCAGTACTTC
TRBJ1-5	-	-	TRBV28	CASRGAGGLADKKPQHF	TGTGCCAGCAGGGGGGCTGGGGGGTTGGCAGACAAAAAGCCCCAGCATTTT
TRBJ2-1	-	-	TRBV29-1	CSVAGTGGDEQFF	TGCAGCGTTGCCGGGACTGGAGGGGATGAGCAGTTCTTC